The 18 T cell receptor delta chains below come from one sample, sequenced in a study of gamma-delta chains in newborns, infants, children. TCRdb re-analyzed the reads via CATT. The data contain roughly 10,000 delta-chain clones, approximately 22% of them seen just once; the ten biggest clones take up about 4.4%. The sample was blood. The receptor source for this set is a child who was a newborn, infant or young child, either healthy, febrile or measles-vaccinated (not recorded which).

The chain recombines TRDV2 with TRDJ1; 12 bases map to TRDD3. Germline loops: CDR1 GEAIGNYY, CDR2 EKD. The CDR3 extends over 17 amino acids. The junction had 9 bases not matched to a gene; V was cut back by 3 bases and J by 2 bases. The CDR3 spells CACDAVLGDTPTDKLIF. The DNA of the CDR3 is TGTGCCTGTGACGCAGTTCTGGGGGATACGCCGACCGATAAACTCATCTTT.

Of note for this clone: The junction does not match germline at one end; this may be a read error. The chain combines TRDV1 with TRDJ1; 9 bases are shared with TRDD3. The CDR3 has 25 residues. CDR1 is TSWWSYY, CDR2 QGS, per germline. The CDR3 nucleotides read TGTGCTCTTTGGGAGCCACCGTTCTATTCCTACCAAATCGCGACTGGGGGAAAGTACACCGATAAACTCATCTTT. Translation gives CALWEPPFYSYQIATGGKYTDKLIF.

This clone was seen a handful of times. The CDR3 spells CASNRESWALGTNGTHTDKLIF. CDR3 nucleotide sequence: TGTGCCTCTAATCGGGAGTCCTGGGCGCTGGGGACTAATGGGACGCACACCGATAAACTCATCTTT. The chain combines TRAV29/DV5 with TRDJ1; the D gene is possibly TRDD3 (6 bases). CDR3 length: 22 amino acids. Germline V CDR1 and CDR2: NSMFDY, ISSIKDK.

The chain recombines TRDV3 with TRDJ1; 13 positions agree with TRDD3. The trim removed 5 bases at V and 7 bases at J, leaving 25 bases unmatched. The CDR3 is 19 amino acids. Germline loops: CDR1 TVYSNPD, CDR2 GDNSRS (reference sequence). The chain's CDR3 is CALSGGPVLGDTLTGKLIF. CDR3 in DNA: TGTGCCCTGTCCGGGGGGCCCGTACTGGGGGATACGCTGACGGGTAAACTCATCTTT.

Worth noting for this clone: Other DNA sequences within the sample encode an identical CDR3. This chain uses TRDV2 with TRDJ1, with 8 bases fitting TRDD2. The germline gives CDR1 GEAIGNYY, CDR2 EKD. Unmatched junction bases numbered 20, after V lost 3 bases and J lost 0 bases. This CDR3 is built from 20 residues. CDR3 DNA: TGTGCCTGTGACGCTCTCTCTTCCTACGTGGCTGGGGCGTACACCGATAAACTCATCTTT. It encodes CACDALSSYVAGAYTDKLIF.

A note on this clone: One end of the junction does not line up with germline, which may come from a read error. The chain carries TRDV2 and TRDJ3; TRDD3 matches 13 bases. Germline CDR1 is GEAIGNYY and CDR2 is EKD. This CDR3 has 20 amino acids. CDR3 in amino acids: CACDPVLGDTATWETRQMFF. The CDR3 nucleotides read TGTGCCTGTGACCCCGTACTGGGGGATACGGCCACCTGGGAAACCCGACAGATGTTTTTC.

As to this clone: One end of the junction varies from germline; a read error may be responsible. The rearrangement joins TRDV2 to TRDJ3, with 13 bases lining up with TRDD3. Looked up from germline, CDR1 is GEAIGNYY and CDR2 is EKD. The CDR3 runs 21 residues. The CDR3 DNA reads TGTGCCTGTGACACCTTACTGGGGGATACGCCTAGTATCAGGGACACCCGAAAGATGTTTTTC. The encoded protein is CACDTLLGDTPSIRDTRKMFF.

Concerning this clone itself: This clone may be a read error of a much larger clone one base away. CDR3 in DNA: TGTGCCTGTGACAAACTACCGGAGATACGCGAGTCGTCGGATGCCCCGTACACCGATAAACTCATCTTT. It specifies CACDKLPEIRESSDAPYTDKLIF. V and J are TRDV2 and TRDJ1; D might be TRDD3 (6 bases). This CDR3 region has 23 residues. Germline CDR1 GEAIGNYY, CDR2 EKD. Trimming cost V 2 bases and J 0 bases, with 36 bases left between them.

Notes on this clone: This sequence may be a read error, since a much larger clone differs from it by one base. V usage is TRDV2 and J usage is TRDJ3; 7 positions match TRDD3. Germline V gene data show CDR1 as GEAIGNYY and CDR2 as EKD. CDR3 length: 21 amino acids. The CDR3 region is CACVSLGIGGLRPWDTRKMFF. The CDR3 DNA sequence: TGTGCCTGTGTTTCCCTGGGGATAGGGGGCCTTCGTCCCTGGGACACCCGAAAGATGTTTTTC.

As regards this clone: A read error is likely here: a far larger clone is one base away. The J gene is TRDJ1; the V gene was not called; the table's D call TRDD3 went unverified against the DNA. This CDR3 is 14 amino acids long. The CDR3 region has the DNA TGTGCCTGGGACATACTGGGGGATACCGATAAACTCATCTTT. Its protein is CAWDILGDTDKLIF.

The rearrangement joins TRDV2 to TRDJ3, with 8 nucleotides matching TRDD3. With 3 bases clipped from V and 0 bases from J, the junction kept 9 bases outside the gene matches. Germline V gene lookup returns CDR1 GEAIGNYY and CDR2 EKD. CDR3 size: 19 residues. The CDR3 bases are TGTGCCTGTGACCCGACCTCTGGGGGAAACTCCTGGGACACCCGACAGATGTTTTTC. Translation: CACDPTSGGNSWDTRQMFF.

This clone has just a few counts. This chain links TRDV2 with TRDJ1; TRDD3 matches 12 bases. The CDR3 has 14 residues. Germline V gives CDR1 GEAIGNYY, CDR2 EKD. Unmatched junction bases numbered 3, after V lost 0 bases and J lost 8 bases. The DNA of the CDR3 is TGTGCCTGTGACACCCTACTGGGGGATACCAAACTCATCTTT. This sequence encodes CACDTLLGDTKLIF.

This clone is termed medium-sized. The V and J genes are TRDV2 and TRDJ4, with TRDD3 matching 9 bases. The CDR3 has 17 amino acids. V gave up 3 bases and J gave up 2 bases; unmatched junction bases: 15. CDR1 is GEAIGNYY, CDR2 EKD, per germline. This CDR3 is CACDVLGDTSSDRPLIF. The CDR3 DNA is TGTGCCTGTGACGTACTGGGGGACACCAGCTCGGATAGACCCCTGATCTTT.

Comment on this clone: This is likely an artifact of a read error, given a far larger clone one base away. The chain is built from TRDV2 and TRDJ2; 8 nucleotides match TRDD2. Germline CDR1 reads GEAIGNYY; CDR2 reads EKD. The CDR3 totals 23 residues. CDR3 nucleotide sequence: TGTGCCTGTGATCCGCTTCCTACGGCTGCTGGGGACGACACGCCGACGATGACAGCAAAACTCTTCTTT. Its translation: CACDPLPTAAGDDTPTMTAKLFF.

This clone was found a few times. The V gene is TRDV2, the J gene TRDJ1, with 9 bases that match TRDD2. The germline V gene encodes CDR1 GEAIGNYY and CDR2 EKD. Trimming cost V 4 bases and J 0 bases; bases outside gene matches: 17. There are 19 residues in the CDR3. Here the CDR3 DNA reads TGTGCCTGTGATGAGATCCTTCCTACGGACTGGGGTCACACCGATAAACTCATCTTT. Amino acid sequence: CACDEILPTDWGHTDKLIF.

The chain joins TRDV2 to TRDJ1; 10 nucleotides agree with TRDD3. Trimming at V came to 3 bases and at J to 5 bases, leaving 8 bases not matched to a gene. This CDR3 has 15 residues. The germline gives CDR1 GEAIGNYY, CDR2 EKD. CDR3 nucleotides: TGTGCCTGTGACGTACTGGGGGATCGGAGTGATAAACTCATCTTT. Amino acid sequence: CACDVLGDRSDKLIF.

This clone has just a few counts. Other DNA variants within this sample encode the same CDR3. This chain uses TRDV2 with TRDJ1, with D perhaps matching TRDD3 (6 bases). The germline gives CDR1 GEAIGNYY, CDR2 EKD. Trimming removed 3 bases from V and 0 bases from J, with 13 bases in between. CDR3 size: 15 residues. As DNA, the CDR3 is TGTGCCTGTGACGTCCTGGGGACCTACACCGATAAACTCATCTTT. Residues: CACDVLGTYTDKLIF.

Regarding this clone: Compared with germline, one end of the junction differs, possibly owing to a read error. The V gene is TRDV2, the J gene TRDJ1; 7 bases match TRDD3. The V gene's germline CDR1 is GEAIGNYY and CDR2 EKD. The CDR3 runs to 19 residues. The CDR3 coding sequence is TGTGCCTGTGACTCAGTACCGGGGGATCCCTCCTCGAACACCGATAAACTCACCTTT. It codes for CACDSVPGDPSSNTDKLTF.